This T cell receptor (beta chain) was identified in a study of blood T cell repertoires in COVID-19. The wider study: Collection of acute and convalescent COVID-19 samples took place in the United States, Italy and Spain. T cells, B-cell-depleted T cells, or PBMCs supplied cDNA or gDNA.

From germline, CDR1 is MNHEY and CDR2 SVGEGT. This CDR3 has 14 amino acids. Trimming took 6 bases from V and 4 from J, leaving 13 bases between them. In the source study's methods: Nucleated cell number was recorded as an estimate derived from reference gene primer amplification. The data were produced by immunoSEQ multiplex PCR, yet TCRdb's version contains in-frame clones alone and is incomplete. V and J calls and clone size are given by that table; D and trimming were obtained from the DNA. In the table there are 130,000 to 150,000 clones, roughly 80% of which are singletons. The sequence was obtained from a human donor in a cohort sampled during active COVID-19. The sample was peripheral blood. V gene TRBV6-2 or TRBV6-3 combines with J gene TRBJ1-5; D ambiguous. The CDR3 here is CASSLTVSNQPQHF. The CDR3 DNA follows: TGTGCCAGCAGCTTGACTGTGAGTAATCAGCCCCAGCATTTT.